These T cell receptor beta chains were read from a single sample in a study of cytomegalovirus exposure and HLA in healthy donors. The method was immunoSEQ multiplex PCR; TCRdb's version includes in-frame clones alone and lacks a portion of them. This sample yields about 200,000 clones, of which approximately 82% are seen a single time; roughly 1.6% belongs to the top ten. Material for sequencing was PBMCs. Receptor source: a young woman in good health and CMV-seronegative. CDR3s include the opening cysteine and the closing phenylalanine or tryptophan. D genes are given only for firm matches. Rows give clone size only sometimes, using once, few, many, or a class for an expanded clone.

>TRBD1|-|14|TRBV19|TRBJ2-7
CASSIRAGGYEQYF
TGTGCCAGTAGTATAAGGGCAGGGGGCTACGAGCAGTACTTC
>-|-|16|TRBV19|TRBJ1-1
CASSPNGGASNTEAFF
TGTGCCAGTAGTCCAAACGGAGGGGCCTCGAACACTGAAGCTTTCTTT
>-|-|15|TRBV5-4|TRBJ2-5
CASSFGGPPGETQYF
TGTGCCAGCAGCTTCGGCGGGCCCCCGGGGGAGACCCAGTACTTC
>TRBD2|-|19|TRBV4-1|TRBJ2-3
CASSLGLAGVRWRTDTQYF
TGCGCCAGCAGCCTGGGACTAGCGGGAGTACGGTGGCGCACAGATACGCAGTATTTT
>-|-|12|TRBV5-1|TRBJ2-5
CASSSGQETQYF
TGCGCCAGCAGCTCAGGGCAAGAGACCCAGTACTTC
>TRBD1|-|15|TRBV6-6|TRBJ1-1
CASSYVGQGDTEAFF
TGTGCCAGCAGTTATGTCGGACAGGGGGACACTGAAGCTTTCTTT
>-|-|17|TRBV7-2|TRBJ2-1
CASSLTLVVAPYNEQFF
TGTGCCAGCAGCTTAACCTTAGTTGTCGCACCCTACAATGAGCAGTTCTTC
>TRBD2|-|16|TRBV4-2|TRBJ2-3
CASSHRAGGGADTQYF
TGTGCCAGCAGCCATCGGGCGGGAGGCGGGGCAGATACGCAGTATTTT
>TRBD2|-|17|TRBV18|TRBJ2-2
CASPPPLAGVGSGELFF
TGTGCCAGCCCACCACCGCTAGCGGGAGTCGGTTCCGGGGAGCTGTTTTTT
>-|-|14|TRBV9|TRBJ1-5
CASSGGSPDQPQHF
TGTGCCAGCAGCGGGGGCTCACCCGATCAGCCCCAGCATTTT
>TRBD1|few|14|TRBV7-2|TRBJ1-5
CASSFGGQGQPQHF
TGTGCCAGCAGCTTTGGGGGACAGGGACAGCCCCAGCATTTT
>TRBD2|-|14|TRBV29-1|TRBJ2-7
CSGRTSGSNDEQYF
TGCAGCGGGAGGACTAGCGGGAGTAACGACGAGCAGTACTTC
>-|-|15|TRBV18|TRBJ2-3
CASSPVRGDSDTQYF
TGTGCCAGCTCACCCGTTAGGGGTGACTCTGATACGCAGTATTTT
>-|-|13|TRBV6-6|TRBJ2-7
CASSYFELVEQYF
TGTGCCAGCAGTTACTTCGAACTAGTCGAGCAGTACTTC
>-|-|12|TRBV7-2|TRBJ1-1
CASGPENTEAFF
TGTGCCAGCGGGCCGGAGAACACTGAAGCTTTCTTT
>TRBD2|-|19|TRBV5-6|TRBJ2-1
CASSFSLAGGPGTYNEQFF
TGTGCCAGCAGCTTTTCCCTAGCGGGAGGGCCAGGGACCTACAATGAGCAGTTCTTC
>-|-|16|TRBV28|TRBJ2-7
CASSFIGVAETYEQYF
TGTGCCAGCAGTTTTATCGGGGTAGCGGAGACCTACGAGCAGTACTTC
>TRBD2|-|15|TRBV19|TRBJ2-1
CASSTSDSSYNEQFF
TGTGCCAGTTCTACTAGCGACAGCTCCTACAATGAGCAGTTCTTC
>-|-|17|TRBV4-1|TRBJ2-1
CASSQELGSGPYNEQFF
TGCGCCAGCAGCCAAGAATTGGGGAGTGGGCCCTACAATGAGCAGTTCTTC
>-|-|14|TRBV5-6|TRBJ1-5
CASTLGPVGQPQHF
TGTGCCAGCACTCTTGGCCCAGTTGGCCAGCCCCAGCATTTT
>-|-|16|TRBV7-9|TRBJ2-7
CASSLGGGDLSYEQYF
TGTGCCAGCAGCTTAGGCGGCGGGGACCTCTCCTACGAGCAGTACTTC
>TRBD1|-|15|TRBV28|TRBJ1-2
CASSSLTGGRGGYTF
TGTGCCAGCAGTTCTTTGACAGGGGGCAGGGGGGGCTACACCTTC